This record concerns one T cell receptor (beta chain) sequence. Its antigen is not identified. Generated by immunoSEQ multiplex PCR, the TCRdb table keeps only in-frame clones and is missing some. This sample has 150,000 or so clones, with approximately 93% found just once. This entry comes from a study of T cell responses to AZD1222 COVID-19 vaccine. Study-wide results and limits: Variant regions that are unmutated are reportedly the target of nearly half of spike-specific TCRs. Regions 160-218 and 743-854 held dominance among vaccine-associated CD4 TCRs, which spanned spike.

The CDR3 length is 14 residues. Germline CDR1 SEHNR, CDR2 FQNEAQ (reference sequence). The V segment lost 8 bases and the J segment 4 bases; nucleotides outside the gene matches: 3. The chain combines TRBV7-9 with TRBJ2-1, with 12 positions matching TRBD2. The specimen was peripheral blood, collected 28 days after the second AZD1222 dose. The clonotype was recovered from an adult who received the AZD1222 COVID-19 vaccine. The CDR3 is CASGTSGLYNEQFF. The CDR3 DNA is TGTGCCAGCGGGACTAGCGGGCTTTACAATGAGCAGTTCTTC. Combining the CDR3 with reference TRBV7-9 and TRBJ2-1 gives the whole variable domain DTGVSQNPRHKITKRGQNVTFRCDPISEHNRLYWYRQTLGQGPEFLTYFQNEAQLEKSRLLSDRFSAERPKGSFSTLEIQRTEQGDSAMYLCASGTSGLYNEQFFGPGTRLTVL.